This is a list of T cell receptor beta chains from one sample in a study of blood T cells in healthy people across ages. Via MiXCR, TCRdb re-called the 5' RACE reads, giving one row per CDR3 protein. Altogether around 500,000 distinct CDR3 sequences are present, around 48% being singletons, with the ten largest covering around 23%. The sample was blood. The receptor source for this set is an elderly man in good health. Each CDR3 is given with its conserved first and last residue. The size field is filled for only some rows; it gives once, few, many or a size class.

size,V,J,CDR3
many,TRBV6-6,TRBJ2-3,CASSPGGRTPSTDTQYF
many,TRBV4-2,TRBJ2-5,CASSLGRGETQYF
few,TRBV7-3,TRBJ2-1,CASSLTGVRNEQFF
.,TRBV7-2,TRBJ1-6,CASSLEGGSYNSPLHF
.,TRBV9,TRBJ2-3,CASSVDNRWDTQYF
.,TRBV15,TRBJ1-5,CATSWSPDGKPQHF
.,TRBV12-3/TRBV12-4,TRBJ1-4,CASSPGIGEKLFF
.,TRBV7-8,TRBJ2-1,CASRIAGGPGSYNGQFF
.,TRBV29-1,.,CSAMYNEQYF
few,TRBV28,TRBJ2-7,CASSFRLIAYEQYF
.,TRBV12-3/TRBV12-4,TRBJ1-2,CASSPSAGRIYGYTF